The TCR beta chain under discussion was sequenced for a study of human T cells and chemical hapten exposure. Overall study context: An approximately 2 cm by approximately 2 cm inner upper arm patch received 2% DPC for sensitization. Enrolled patients were predominantly female and had alopecia areata, totalis or universalis. How much TCR each sample yielded varied, mostly because pooled library volumes differed slightly. General study results and limits: No change in TCRs above 1 in 1000 frequency was produced by DPC sensitization.

Regarding this clonotype: What it recognizes is unknown.

Time point indicated: patch test 3, about 24 weeks after DPC sensitization. The treatment: therapeutic diphenylcyclopropenone sensitization with weekly scalp DPC. The ends lost 5 bases at V and 6 bases at J; junction bases unmatched: 17. Per germline, CDR1 SGHTA and CDR2 FQGTGA. The CDR3 covers 20 residues. Each CDR3 protein is one row after TCRdb ran MiXCR on the RACE reads. The data hold approximately 90,000 distinct CDR3 sequences, with around a quarter observed a single time. The source is a middle-aged man with alopecia areata. Some clones in this sample may be carry-over from other donors' samples. The sequences come from whole blood, collected in connection with sensitization to the hapten diphenylcyclopropenone (DPC). This chain joins TRBV7-3 and TRBJ2-2, with 14 bases aligning to TRBD2. In nucleotides, the CDR3 is TGTGCCAGCAGCCTCAACCCGACTAGCGGGAGGGCCGCGGCCTCCGGGGAGCTGTTTTTT. Amino acids: CASSLNPTSGRAAASGELFF.